What follows are 11 T cell receptor beta chains derived from one specimen sequenced in a study of cytomegalovirus exposure and HLA in healthy donors. Both 60 Vbeta primers and 13 Jbeta primers went into the PCR. Using immunoSEQ multiplex PCR, the repertoire was profiled, and TCRdb retains in-frame clones only, with some absent. The sample lists fewer than 200,000 clones, roughly 87% seen once, with about 1% in the top ten. The specimen sequenced was PBMCs. These receptors were taken from a boy aged 2 to 9 in good health and CMV-seronegative.

The chain uses TRBV30 and TRBJ2-7; D remains unclear. CDR3 length: 13 amino acids. Germline values: CDR1 GTSNPN, CDR2 SVGIG (reference sequence). V was cut by 3 bases and J by 1 base, with 10 bases left in between. The CDR3 spells CAWRAPESYEQYF. As DNA, the CDR3 is TGTGCCTGGAGGGCCCCAGAATCCTACGAGCAGTACTTC.

V usage is TRBV7-9 and J usage is TRBJ2-7; TRBD1 matches 8 bases. The CDR3 consists of 14 residues. Germline values: CDR1 SEHNR, CDR2 FQNEAQ (reference sequence). Trimming took 4 bases from V and 3 from J; bases not matched to a gene: 5. CDR3 region: CASSSDRVGYEQYF. In nucleotides, the CDR3 is TGTGCCAGCAGCTCGGACAGGGTGGGCTACGAGCAGTACTTC.

The chain joins TRBV10-3 to TRBJ1-5; D is ambiguous. Germline values: CDR1 ENHRY, CDR2 SYGVKD. The length of the CDR3 is 13 residues. Trimming took off 10 bases at V and 3 bases at J, with 13 bases between the two ends. CDR3 sequence reads: CASQGGNNQPQHF. CDR3 sequence (DNA): TGTGCCAGTCAAGGCGGCAACAATCAGCCCCAGCATTTT.

This sequence joins TRBV18 and TRBJ1-1; TRBD1 might be the D (5 bases). This CDR3 is 14 amino acids long. Germline loops: CDR1 KGHSH, CDR2 LQKENI. Trimming took 4 bases from V and 2 from J, leaving 11 bases between them. CDR3: CASSRQTLNTEAFF. DNA of the CDR3: TGTGCCAGCTCACGACAGACCCTTAACACTGAAGCTTTCTTT.

The chain joins TRBV5-1 to TRBJ2-5, with D perhaps matching TRBD2 (5 bases). The J call is uncertain, as TRBJ2-7 better fits the DNA end. Germline V gives CDR1 SGHRS, CDR2 YFSETQ. The CDR3 extends over 15 amino acids. As DNA, the CDR3 is TGCGCCAGCAGCTTTAGGACTGGGAGCTCCTACGAGCAGTACTTC. Its protein product is CASSFRTGSSYEQYF.

V gene TRBV7-3 combines with J gene TRBJ2-7; D may be TRBD1 (8 bases). V lost 5 bases, J lost 1 base, and 18 bases lay in between. The CDR3 totals 16 residues. Germline V CDR1 and CDR2: SGHTA, FQGTGA. The CDR3 here is CASSPRGTGFSYEQYF. CDR3 DNA: TGTGCCAGCAGCCCGCGGGGGACAGGCTTTTCCTACGAGCAGTACTTC.

The chain carries TRBV4-2 and TRBJ2-2; D remains unclear. Trimming took 1 base from V and 0 from J, leaving 9 bases between them. Looked up from germline, CDR1 is LGHNA and CDR2 is YNFKEQ. The CDR3 runs 16 residues. The CDR3 is CASSQATDTNTGELFF. For the CDR3, the DNA is TGTGCCAGCAGCCAAGCTACTGATACGAACACCGGGGAGCTGTTTTTT.

CDR3 nucleotide sequence: TGTGCCAGCAGCTTATGGCGGCAGCCTAATGAAAAACTGTTTTTT. Its protein product is CASSLWRQPNEKLFF. J is TRBJ1-4 and V is TRBV7-9; D gene ambiguous. CDR3 size: 15 residues. Germline CDR1 is SEHNR and CDR2 is FQNEAQ (reference sequence). Between the trimmed V and J ends, which lost 2 bases and 3 bases, there was a span of 10 bases. The full variable domain, in which reference TRBV7-9 and TRBJ1-4 provide the parts outside the CDR3, is DTGVSQNPRHKITKRGQNVTFRCDPISEHNRLYWYRQTLGQGPEFLTYFQNEAQLEKSRLLSDRFSAERPKGSFSTLEIQRTEQGDSAMYLCASSLWRQPNEKLFFGSGTQLSVL.

The chain recombines TRBV30 with TRBJ2-5; 12 bases are shared with TRBD2. CDR3 size: 15 residues. J was trimmed by 5 bases and V by 6 bases; bases with no gene match: 10. Germline V lookup: CDR1 GTSNPN, CDR2 SVGIG (reference sequence). The CDR3: CACTLAGGEVETQYF. DNA for the CDR3: TGTGCCTGTACTCTAGCGGGGGGGGAGGTGGAGACCCAGTACTTC.

The V and J genes are TRBV6-5 and TRBJ2-1; 8 bases agree with TRBD2. The V gene's germline CDR1 is MNHEY and CDR2 SVGAGI. CDR3 length: 15 residues. J gave up 8 bases and V 6 bases, and 12 bases lay outside the gene matches. The CDR3 DNA is TGTGCCAGCAGCCCCAGCGGGAGTAGGCTGGATGAGCAGTTCTTC. It translates to CASSPSGSRLDEQFF.

The rearrangement links TRBV19 to TRBJ2-5, with D unresolved. CDR1 LNHDA and CDR2 SQIVND come from the germline V gene (reference sequence). The ends were cut back, 3 bases at V and 1 base at J, with 6 bases in the middle. This CDR3 comprises 13 residues. Here the CDR3 DNA reads TGTGCCAGTAGTATTACGGTCCAAGAGACCCAGTACTTC. Translating it yields CASSITVQETQYF.